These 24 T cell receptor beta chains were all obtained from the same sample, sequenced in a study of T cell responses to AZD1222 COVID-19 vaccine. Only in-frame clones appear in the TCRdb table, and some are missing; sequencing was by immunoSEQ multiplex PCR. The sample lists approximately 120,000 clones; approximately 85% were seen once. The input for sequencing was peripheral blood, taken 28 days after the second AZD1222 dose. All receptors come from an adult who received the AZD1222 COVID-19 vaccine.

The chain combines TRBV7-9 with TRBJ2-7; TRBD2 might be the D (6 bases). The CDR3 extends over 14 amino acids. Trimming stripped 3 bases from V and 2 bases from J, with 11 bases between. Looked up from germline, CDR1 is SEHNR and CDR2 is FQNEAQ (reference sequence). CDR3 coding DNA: TGTGCCAGCAGCTTTTCCCGGGAGCCCTACGAGCAGTACTTC. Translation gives CASSFSREPYEQYF. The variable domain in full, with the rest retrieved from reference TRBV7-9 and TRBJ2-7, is DTGVSQNPRHKITKRGQNVTFRCDPISEHNRLYWYRQTLGQGPEFLTYFQNEAQLEKSRLLSDRFSAERPKGSFSTLEIQRTEQGDSAMYLCASSFSREPYEQYFGPGTRLTVT.

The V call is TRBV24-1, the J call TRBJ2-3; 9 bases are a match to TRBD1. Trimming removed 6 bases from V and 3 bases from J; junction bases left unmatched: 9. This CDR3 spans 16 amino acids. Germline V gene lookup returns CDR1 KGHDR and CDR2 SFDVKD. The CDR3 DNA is TGTGCCACCAGTCCGGCGGGGGACAGGGTTACAGATACGCAGTATTTT. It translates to CATSPAGDRVTDTQYF.

DNA of the CDR3: TGTGCCAGCAGGGGGGGACAAGGAGAGACCCAGTACTTC. As protein: CASRGGQGETQYF. The chain uses TRBV2 and TRBJ2-5; possibly TRBD1 or TRBD2 for D (6 bases each). Germline loops: CDR1 SNHLY, CDR2 FYNNEI. V was shortened by 6 bases and J by 4 bases, with 12 bases between the two germline ends. The CDR3 is made up of 13 amino acids. The full variable domain, with the rest looked up from reference TRBV2 and TRBJ2-5, is EPEVTQTPSHQVTQMGQEVILRCVPISNHLYFYWYRQILGQKVEFLVSFYNNEISEKSEIFDDQFSVERPDGSNFTLKIRSTKLEDSAMYFCASRGGQGETQYFGPGTRLLVL.

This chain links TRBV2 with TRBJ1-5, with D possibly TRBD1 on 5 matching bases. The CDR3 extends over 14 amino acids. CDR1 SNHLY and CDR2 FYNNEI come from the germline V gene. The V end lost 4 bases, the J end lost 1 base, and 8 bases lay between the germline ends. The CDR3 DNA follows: TGTGCCAGCAGTGTGGCAGGGAGCAATCAGCCCCAGCATTTT. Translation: CASSVAGSNQPQHF.

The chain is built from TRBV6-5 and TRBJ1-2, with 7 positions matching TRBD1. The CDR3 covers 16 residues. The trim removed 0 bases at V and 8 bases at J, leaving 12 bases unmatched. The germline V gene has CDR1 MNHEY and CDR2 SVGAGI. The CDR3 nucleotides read TGTGCCAGCAGTTACTCGAGAGGGGGCGCCCTGGGAGGCTACACCTTC. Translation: CASSYSRGGALGGYTF.

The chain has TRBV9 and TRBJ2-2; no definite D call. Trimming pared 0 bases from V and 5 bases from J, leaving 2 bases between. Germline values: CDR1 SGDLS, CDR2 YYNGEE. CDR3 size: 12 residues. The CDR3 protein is CASSVGTGELFF. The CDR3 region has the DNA TGTGCCAGCAGCGTAGGGACCGGGGAGCTGTTTTTT.

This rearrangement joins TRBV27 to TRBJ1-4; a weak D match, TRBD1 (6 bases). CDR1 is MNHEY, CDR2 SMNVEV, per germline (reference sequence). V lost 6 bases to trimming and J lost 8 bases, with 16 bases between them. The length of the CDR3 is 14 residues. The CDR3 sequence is CASRFGGADEKLFF. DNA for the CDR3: TGTGCCAGCAGGTTCGGGGGGGCAGACGAAAAACTGTTTTTT.

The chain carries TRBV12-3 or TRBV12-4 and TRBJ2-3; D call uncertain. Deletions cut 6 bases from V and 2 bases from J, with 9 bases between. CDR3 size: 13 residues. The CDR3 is CASSTSATDTQYF. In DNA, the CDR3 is TGTGCCAGCAGCACCTCCGCCACAGATACGCAGTATTTT.

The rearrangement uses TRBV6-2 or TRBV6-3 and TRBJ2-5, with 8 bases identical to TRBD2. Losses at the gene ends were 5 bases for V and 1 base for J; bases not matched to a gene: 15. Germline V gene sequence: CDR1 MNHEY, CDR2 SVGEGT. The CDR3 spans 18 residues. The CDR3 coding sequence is TGTGCCAGCAGTACCCCCGAAGCGGGGGATAAGTTCCAAGAGACCCAGTACTTC. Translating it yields CASSTPEAGDKFQETQYF.

The CDR3 DNA reads as TGTGCCAGCTTGGGACGGGAGAGGAACACTGAAGCTTTCTTT. Translation gives CASLGRERNTEAFF. The genes are TRBV3-1 (or the pseudogene TRBV3-2) and TRBJ1-1, with TRBD1 as a possible D gene (5 bases). The ends were cut back, 8 bases at V and 1 base at J, with 14 bases in the middle. Looked up from germline, CDR1 is LGHDT and CDR2 is YNNKEL (reference sequence). This CDR3 has 14 residues.

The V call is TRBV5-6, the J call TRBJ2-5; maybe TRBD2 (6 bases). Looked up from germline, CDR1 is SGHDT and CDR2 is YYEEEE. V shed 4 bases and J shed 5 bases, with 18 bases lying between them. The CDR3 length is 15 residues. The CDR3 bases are TGTGCCAGCAGCCCCCTAGATCTCCTAGCGGAGACCCAGTACTTC. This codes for CASSPLDLLAETQYF.

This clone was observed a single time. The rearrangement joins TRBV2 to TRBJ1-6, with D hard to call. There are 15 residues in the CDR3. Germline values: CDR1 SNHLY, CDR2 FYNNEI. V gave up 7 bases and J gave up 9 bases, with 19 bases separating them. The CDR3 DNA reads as TGTGCCAGCAAACTCCGGGCGTTGATTCGTTCACCCCTCCACTTT. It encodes CASKLRALIRSPLHF.

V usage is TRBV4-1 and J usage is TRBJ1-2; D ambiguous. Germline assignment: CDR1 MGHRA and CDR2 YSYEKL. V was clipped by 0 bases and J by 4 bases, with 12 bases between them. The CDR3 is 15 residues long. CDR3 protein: CASSQDLTGIYGYTF. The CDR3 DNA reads TGCGCCAGCAGCCAAGACCTGACGGGGATCTATGGCTACACCTTC.

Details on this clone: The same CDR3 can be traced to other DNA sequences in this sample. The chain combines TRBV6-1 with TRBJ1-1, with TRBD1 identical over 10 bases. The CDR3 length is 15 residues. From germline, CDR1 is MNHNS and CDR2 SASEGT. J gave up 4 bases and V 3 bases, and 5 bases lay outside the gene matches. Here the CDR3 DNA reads TGTGCCAGCAGTGAGAGACAGGGGGCAGGCACTGAAGCTTTCTTT. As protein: CASSERQGAGTEAFF.

The chain's CDR3 is CASSLGWGGGTNEKLFF. The DNA of the CDR3 is TGTGCCAGCAGCTTAGGTTGGGGTGGTGGAACTAATGAAAAACTGTTTTTT. The chain links TRBV7-9 to TRBJ1-4; D is unclear. The CDR3 has 17 amino acids. With 1 base removed from V and 1 base from J, the gap between germline ends came to 13 bases. Germline values: CDR1 SEHNR, CDR2 FQNEAQ (reference sequence).

The chain's CDR3 is CASRYGAFYEQYF. In DNA, the CDR3 is TGTGCCAGCAGGTATGGAGCTTTTTACGAGCAGTACTTC. The chain links TRBV28 to TRBJ2-7; D is uncertain. Germline V gene lookup returns CDR1 MDHEN and CDR2 SYDVKM. The CDR3 totals 13 residues. Trimming stripped 6 bases from V and 4 bases from J, with 13 bases between.

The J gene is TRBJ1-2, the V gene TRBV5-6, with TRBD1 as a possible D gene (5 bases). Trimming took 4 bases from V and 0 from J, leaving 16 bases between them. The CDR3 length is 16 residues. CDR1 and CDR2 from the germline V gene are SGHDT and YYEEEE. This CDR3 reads CASSRGTVGSNYGYTF. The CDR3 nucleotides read TGTGCCAGCAGCCGCGGGACGGTTGGATCTAACTATGGCTACACCTTC.

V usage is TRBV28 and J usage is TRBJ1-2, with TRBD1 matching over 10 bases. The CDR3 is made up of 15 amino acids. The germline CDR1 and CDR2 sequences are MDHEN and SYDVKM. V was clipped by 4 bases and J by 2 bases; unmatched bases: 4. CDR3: CASSSGQGTNYGYTF. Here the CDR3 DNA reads TGTGCCAGCAGTTCGGGACAGGGGACGAACTATGGCTACACCTTC.

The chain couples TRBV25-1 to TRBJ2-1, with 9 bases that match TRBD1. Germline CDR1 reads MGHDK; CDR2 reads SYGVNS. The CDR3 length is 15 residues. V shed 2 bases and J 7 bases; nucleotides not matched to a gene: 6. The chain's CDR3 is CASSEEGTGKNEQFF. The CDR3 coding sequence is TGTGCCAGCAGTGAAGAAGGGACAGGGAAGAATGAGCAGTTCTTC.

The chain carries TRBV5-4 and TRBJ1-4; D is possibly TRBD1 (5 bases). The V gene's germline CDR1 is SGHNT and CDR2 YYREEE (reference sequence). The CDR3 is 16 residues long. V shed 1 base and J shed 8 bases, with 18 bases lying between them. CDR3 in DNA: TGTGCCAGCAGCTTGAAATTAACTGAGGGACTCGAAAAACTGTTTTTT. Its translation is CASSLKLTEGLEKLFF. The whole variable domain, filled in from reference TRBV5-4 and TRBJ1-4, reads ETGVTQSPTHLIKTRGQQVTLRCSSQSGHNTVSWYQQALGQGPQFIFQYYREEENGRGNFPPRFSGLQFPNYSSELNVNALELDDSALYLCASSLKLTEGLEKLFFGSGTQLSVL.

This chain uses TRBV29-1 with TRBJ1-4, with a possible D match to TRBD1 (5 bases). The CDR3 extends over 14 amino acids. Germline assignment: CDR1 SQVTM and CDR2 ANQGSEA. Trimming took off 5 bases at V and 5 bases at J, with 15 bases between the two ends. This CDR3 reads CSVLFGGGNEKLFF. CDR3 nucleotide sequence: TGCAGCGTTCTATTCGGGGGAGGGAATGAAAAACTGTTTTTT.

CDR3: CASSSQDTQYF. The CDR3 DNA sequence: TGTGCCAGCAGCTCGCAAGATACGCAGTATTTT. This chain uses TRBV11-2 with TRBJ2-3; D gene unclear. The V end lost 4 bases, the J end lost 5 bases, and 4 bases lay between the germline ends. CDR3 length equals 11 residues. Germline CDR1 reads SGHAT; CDR2 reads FQNNGV.

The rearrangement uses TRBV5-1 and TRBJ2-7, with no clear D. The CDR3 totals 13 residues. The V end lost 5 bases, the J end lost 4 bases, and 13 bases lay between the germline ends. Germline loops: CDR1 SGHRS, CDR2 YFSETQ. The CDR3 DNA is TGCGCCAGCAGATTGTCAGATTCATACGAGCAGTACTTC. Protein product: CASRLSDSYEQYF.

The CDR3 sequence: CARYRPGVEQFF. CDR3 bases: TGTGCCAGGTACCGCCCAGGGGTCGAGCAGTTCTTC. This chain links TRBV12-3 or TRBV12-4 with TRBJ2-1; TRBD1 is a possible D gene (6 bases). This CDR3 comprises 12 residues. V was shortened by 9 bases and J by 10 bases, with 16 bases between the two germline ends.